This T cell receptor beta chain was profiled in a study of blood T cell repertoires in COVID-19. Looking at the study overall: COVID-19 samples, acute and convalescent, were from the United States, Italy and Spain. Sample material is recorded as cDNA or gDNA derived from T cells, B-cell-depleted T cells, or PBMCs.

Germline CDR1 is SGHDT and CDR2 is YYEEEE. The CDR3 covers 15 residues. With 2 bases removed from V and 7 bases from J, the gap between germline ends came to 16 bases. This clone was counted between two and nine times. As handled by the study authors: Estimates of nucleated cell counts were drawn from the amplification of reference gene primers. Assay: immunoSEQ multiplex PCR; the TCRdb copy retains only in-frame clones and omits some. V, J and clone size derive from that table, while D and trimming were established from the DNA sequence. The table has some 150,000 clones, around 87% seen once. This receptor was taken from a man between 45 and 60 years old who had recovered from COVID-19. The chain joins TRBV5-6 to TRBJ1-5; D might be TRBD1 (5 bases). What was sequenced was peripheral blood. The CDR3: CASSFNQQVGQPQHF. The CDR3 DNA reads TGTGCCAGCAGCTTTAATCAACAGGTAGGCCAGCCCCAGCATTTT. Based on the CDR3 plus reference TRBV5-6 and TRBJ1-5, the full variable domain is DAGVTQSPTHLIKTRGQQVTLRCSPKSGHDTVSWYQQALGQGPQFIFQYYEEEERQRGNFPDRFSGHQFPNYSSELNVNALLLGDSALYLCASSFNQQVGQPQHFGDGTRLSIL.